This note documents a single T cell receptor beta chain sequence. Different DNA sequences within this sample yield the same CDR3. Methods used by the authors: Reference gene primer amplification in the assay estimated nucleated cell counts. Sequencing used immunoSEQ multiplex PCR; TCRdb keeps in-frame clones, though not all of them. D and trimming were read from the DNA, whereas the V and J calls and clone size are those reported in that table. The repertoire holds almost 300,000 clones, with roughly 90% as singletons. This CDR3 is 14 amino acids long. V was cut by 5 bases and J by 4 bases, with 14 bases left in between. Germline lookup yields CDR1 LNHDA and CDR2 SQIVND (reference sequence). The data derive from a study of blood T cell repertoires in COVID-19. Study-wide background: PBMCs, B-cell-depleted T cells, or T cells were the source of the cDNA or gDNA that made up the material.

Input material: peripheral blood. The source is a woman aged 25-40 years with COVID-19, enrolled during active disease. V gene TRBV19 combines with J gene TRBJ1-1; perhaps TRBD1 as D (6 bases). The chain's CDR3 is CASSVQGGITEAFF. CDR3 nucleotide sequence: TGTGCCAGTAGTGTACAGGGAGGGATCACTGAAGCTTTCTTT.